Below, 5 T cell receptor beta chains from the same sample are listed, as sequenced in a study of identical twins. TCRdb independently ran MiXCR on the 5' RACE reads; one entry per CDR3 protein. The sample carries 200,000 to 250,000 distinct CDR3 sequences, under 8.5% recorded once. The sample was also reused in another study, on T cells expressing NK-cell markers.

Material for sequencing was CD8+ T cells sorted from blood. The receptors here all came from a woman aged 18-35 years in good health.

The CDR3 region is CASYPESPPYGEQFF. In DNA, the CDR3 is TGTGCCAGCTACCCCGAGTCTCCGCCATATGGTGAGCAGTTCTTC. This chain uses TRBV2 with TRBJ2-1, with D unresolved. Germline V gene sequence: CDR1 SNHLY, CDR2 FYNNEI. This CDR3 spans 15 amino acids. Trimming shortened V by 8 bases and J by 9 bases, and 23 bases separated the two germline ends. Supplemented by reference TRBV2 and TRBJ2-1, the full variable domain reads EPEVTQTPSHQVTQMGQEVILRCVPISNHLYFYWYRQILGQKVEFLVSFYNNEISEKSEIFDDQFSVERPDGSNFTLKIRSTKLEDSAMYFCASYPESPPYGEQFFGPGTRLTVL.

This clonotype was counted at least ten times. The chain combines TRBV5-1 with TRBJ2-7, with D possibly matching TRBD2 (5 bases). Trimming removed 3 bases at V and 0 bases at J, with 16 bases between. The CDR3 sequence is 16 residues long. Looked up from germline, CDR1 is SGHRS and CDR2 is YFSETQ. Here the CDR3 reads CASSSRGDRNSYEQYF. The CDR3 DNA sequence: TGCGCCAGCAGCTCCCGGGGAGACCGAAACTCCTACGAGCAGTACTTC.

This clonotype was found a few times. The V gene is TRBV7-6, the J gene TRBJ2-1, with D unresolved. Germline V gene sequence: CDR1 SGHVS, CDR2 FNYEAQ. V was shortened by 6 bases and J by 5 bases, with 14 bases between the two germline ends. The CDR3 is 14 amino acids. The CDR3 region is CASSIYLGDNEQFF. The CDR3 DNA reads TGTGCCAGCAGTATTTATTTAGGAGACAATGAGCAGTTCTTC.

Comments on this clonotype: Given a much more abundant clone one base away, this may be a read error. The chain is built from TRBV7-8 and TRBJ1-1; D not certain. The CDR3 runs to 13 residues. Germline CDR1 reads SGHVS; CDR2 reads FQNEAQ. The CDR3 loop is CVSSSPAITEAFF. The CDR3 coding sequence is TGTGTCAGCAGCTCCCCCGCCATCACTGAAGCTTTCTTT.

This chain links TRBV9 with TRBJ2-1, with 7 bases that match TRBD2. The junction had 4 bases not matched to a gene; V was cut back by 3 bases and J by 1 base. CDR1 is SGDLS and CDR2 is YYNGEE in the germline V gene. This CDR3 has 15 amino acids. In DNA, the CDR3 is TGTGCCAGCAGCGGGGGGGGTTATTCCTACAATGAGCAGTTCTTC. This encodes CASSGGGYSYNEQFF.